The rows below give T cell receptor beta chains drawn from one sample of a study of response to subunit inactivated influenza vaccine. From the RT-PCR reads, TCRdb called clonotypes with MiXCR, one entry per CDR3 protein. The table has about 540,000 distinct CDR3 sequences, approximately 15% seen once. The sequencing used PBMCs from blood, collected about 13 days after vaccination. These receptor sequences come from a man aged 45-65 years who received an inactivated influenza vaccine. Each CDR3 is given without its conserved first and last residue. Only some rows state a clone size, as once, few, many or a class for expanded clones.

many | 11 | TRBV29-1 | SVKRDSTDTQY
- | 11 | TRBV7-9 | ASMASFGGGYT
- | 13 | TRBV12-3/TRBV12-4 | ASSLGGGSPETQY
few | 11 | TRBV7-8 | ASSSTSGVEQF
few | 11 | TRBV7-9 | ASSKRQGAEQY
few | 14 | TRBV7-2 | ASSLGGLAGAETQY
- | 14 | TRBV5-6 | ASSVGTSGRTDTQY
- | 12 | TRBV7-2 | ASSLKTGYNEQF
- | 12 | TRBV18 | ASSMGQPNQPQH
- | 11 | TRBV20-1 | SARLGRQQEQY
few | 13 | TRBV7-9 | ASSYGTGTGNEQF
many | 10 | TRBV20-1 | SASYAPDEQF
- | 14 | TRBV28 | ASSFGLAGPNNEQF
- | 10 | TRBV29-1 | SVGDGGEKLF
few | 11 | TRBV20-1 | SARYQGLGGYT
few | 14 | TRBV29-1 | SVVTLGLADYNEQF
- | 15 | TRBV6-2/TRBV6-3 | ASSNDRSGRNTYEQY
- | 13 | TRBV7-2 | ASSLAGQAVTGYT
few | 14 | TRBV18 | ASSPREGGDTDTQY
few | 11 | TRBV7-9 | ASSFDGPYEQY
many | 13 | TRBV20-1 | SARATSQGNQPQH
- | 11 | TRBV20-1 | SAREIRSSPLH
few | 13 | TRBV11-2 | ASSLRARGTDTQY
few | 13 | TRBV9 | ASSVGSGGSYEQY
- | 9 | TRBV20-1 | SARLGNEQF
many | 15 | TRBV5-1 | ASSRRAGAANTGELF
- | 17 | TRBV4-2 | ASSQDLGTSVISSYEQY
many | 13 | TRBV12-3/TRBV12-4 | ASSRVDREGETQY
- | 11 | TRBV29-1 | SVVPHRYNEQF